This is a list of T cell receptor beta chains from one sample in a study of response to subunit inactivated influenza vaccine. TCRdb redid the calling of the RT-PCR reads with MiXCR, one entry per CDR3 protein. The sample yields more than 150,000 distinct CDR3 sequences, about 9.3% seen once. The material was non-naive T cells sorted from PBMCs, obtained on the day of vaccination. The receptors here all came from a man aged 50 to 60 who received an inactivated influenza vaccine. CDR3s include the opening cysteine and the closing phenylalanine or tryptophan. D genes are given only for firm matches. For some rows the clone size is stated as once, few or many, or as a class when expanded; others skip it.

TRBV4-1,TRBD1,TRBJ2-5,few,TGCGCCAGCAGCCCCGACAGGGGGCGGGAGACCCAGTACTTC,CASSPDRGRETQYF
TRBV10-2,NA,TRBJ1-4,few,TGCGCCAGCAGGGACACCCGGAATGAAAAACTGTTTTTT,CASRDTRNEKLFF
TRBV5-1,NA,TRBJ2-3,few,TGCGCCAGCAGCTTGGAAGGCAGGGGATACACAGATACGCAGTATTTT,CASSLEGRGYTDTQYF
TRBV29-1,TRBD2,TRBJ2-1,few,TGCAGCGTTGACGGGGGGTACAATGAGCAGTTCTTC,CSVDGGYNEQFF
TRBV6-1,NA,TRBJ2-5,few,TGTGCCAGCAGAGGGGGACTTTTGGATAGGACCCAGTACTTC,CASRGGLLDRTQYF
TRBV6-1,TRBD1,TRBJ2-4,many,TGTGCCAGCAGGGGCCAGGGGGCGCTTACCAAAAACATTCAGTACTTC,CASRGQGALTKNIQYF
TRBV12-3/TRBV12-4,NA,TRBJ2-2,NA,TGTGCCAGCAGCCGGCGACAGCTTACCGGGGAGCTGTTTTTT,CASSRRQLTGELFF
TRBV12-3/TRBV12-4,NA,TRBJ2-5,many,TGTGCCAGCAGTCCCGGCGCAGGAAGGGAGACCCAGTACTTC,CASSPGAGRETQYF
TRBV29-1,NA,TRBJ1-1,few,TGCAGCGCTAGGACCGTTCGGGGAAGAACTGAAGCTTTCTTT,CSARTVRGRTEAFF
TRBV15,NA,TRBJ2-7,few,TGTGCCACCAGCAGAGCATTTACTAGCTACGAGCAGTACTTC,CATSRAFTSYEQYF
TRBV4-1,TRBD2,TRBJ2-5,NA,TGCGCCAGCAGCCGACTAGCGGGAACGCAAGAGACCCAGTACTTC,CASSRLAGTQETQYF
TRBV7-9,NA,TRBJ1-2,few,TGTGCCAGCAGCTTAGTTCGGGCCCAGGGCTACACCTTC,CASSLVRAQGYTF
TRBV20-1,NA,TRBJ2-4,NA,TGCAGTGCTAGAGATACGGGGACTGGAAACATTCAGTACTTC,CSARDTGTGNIQYF
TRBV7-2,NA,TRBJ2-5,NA,TGTGCCAGCAGGCGAACCACGGGCAGCAAAGAGACCCAGTACTTC,CASRRTTGSKETQYF
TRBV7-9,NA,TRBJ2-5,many,TGTGCCAGCAGCCAGACCCGGGTTGGAGAGACCCAGTACTTC,CASSQTRVGETQYF
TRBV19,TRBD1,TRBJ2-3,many,TGTGCCAGTAGGCGGGACAGGGGGATTGGCAGAGATACGCAGTATTTT,CASRRDRGIGRDTQYF
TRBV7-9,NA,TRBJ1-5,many,TGTGCCAGCAGCGAGGACAACAATCAGCCCCAGCATTTT,CASSEDNNQPQHF
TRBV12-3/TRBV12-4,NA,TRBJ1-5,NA,TGTGCCAGCAGTTTAGTGGGGGCAGGGGCTCAGCCCCAGCATTTT,CASSLVGAGAQPQHF
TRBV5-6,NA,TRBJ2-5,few,TGTGCCAGCAGCCGAAGGGTGGCAGACCAAGAGACCCAGTACTTC,CASSRRVADQETQYF
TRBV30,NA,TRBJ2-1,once,TGTGCCTGGAGTCTCGGACAGTACAATGAGCAGTTCTTC,CAWSLGQYNEQFF
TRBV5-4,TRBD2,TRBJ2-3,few,TGTGCCAGCAGCCTCGCTAGCGGGGGGCCTCCAGATACGCAGTATTTT,CASSLASGGPPDTQYF
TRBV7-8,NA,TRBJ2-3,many,TGTGCCAGCAGCTTCCCCCGACGTGACGGGGTTGACACAGATACGCAGTATTTT,CASSFPRRDGVDTDTQYF
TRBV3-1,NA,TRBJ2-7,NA,TGTGCCAGCAGCCAATCCTTCGGGGATACCTTCCCCTACGAGCAGTACTTC,CASSQSFGDTFPYEQYF
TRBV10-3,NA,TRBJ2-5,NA,TGTGCCATCAGTGAGTTAGGAGGGGGCCCAGAGACCCAGTACTTC,CAISELGGGPETQYF
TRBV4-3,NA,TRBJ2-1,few,TGCGCCAGCAGCCAAGATGCCCAGGCCCGTAGGCAGTTCTTC,CASSQDAQARRQFF
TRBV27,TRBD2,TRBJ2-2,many,TGTGCCACTCGAAGCGGGGACCGCACCGGGGAGCTGTTTTTT,CATRSGDRTGELFF
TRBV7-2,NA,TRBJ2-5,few,TGTGCCAGCAGCTTAGCGCTATGGGAGGCAGAAGAAGAGACCCAGTACTTC,CASSLALWEAEEETQYF
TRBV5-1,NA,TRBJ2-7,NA,TGCGCCAGCAGCAGGGTGGGATACTCCTCCTACGAGCAGTACTTC,CASSRVGYSSYEQYF